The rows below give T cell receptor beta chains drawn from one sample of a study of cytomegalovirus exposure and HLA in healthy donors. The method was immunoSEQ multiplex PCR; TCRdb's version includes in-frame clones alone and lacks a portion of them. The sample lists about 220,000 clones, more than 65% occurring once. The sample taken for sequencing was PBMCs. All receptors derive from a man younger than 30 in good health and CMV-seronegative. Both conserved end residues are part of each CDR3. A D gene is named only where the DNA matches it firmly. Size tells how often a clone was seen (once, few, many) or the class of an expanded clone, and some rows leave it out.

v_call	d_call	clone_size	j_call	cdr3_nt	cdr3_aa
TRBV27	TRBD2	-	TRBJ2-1	TGTGCCAGCAGTCTCGGACTAGCGGGAGCCGATGAGCAGTTCTTC	CASSLGLAGADEQFF
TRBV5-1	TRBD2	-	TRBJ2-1	TGCGCCAGCAGCTTAGGGCTAGCGGGAGGCAATGAGCAGTTCTTC	CASSLGLAGGNEQFF
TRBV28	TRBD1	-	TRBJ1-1	TGTGCCAGCAGTTACCCCGACAGGGAAAGAGCTTTCTTT	CASSYPDRERAFF
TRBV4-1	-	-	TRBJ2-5	TGCGCCAGCAGCCAAGCGCTGTCACACCCCGAGACCCAGTACTTC	CASSQALSHPETQYF
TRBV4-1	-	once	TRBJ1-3	TGCGCCAGCAGCCAAGGGTGGGGGCGAAACACCATATATTTT	CASSQGWGRNTIYF
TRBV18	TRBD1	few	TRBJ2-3	TGTGCCAGCTCACCAAGGGACAGGGTCGGAGATACGCAGTATTTT	CASSPRDRVGDTQYF
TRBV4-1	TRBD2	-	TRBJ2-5	TGCGCCAGCAGCCAACCTCGGGAGGGTAGAGCGCAAGAGACCCAGTACTTC	CASSQPREGRAQETQYF
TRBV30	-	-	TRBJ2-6	TGTGCCTCCCCCGGGGTCTCTGGGGCCAACGTCCTGACTTTC	CASPGVSGANVLTF
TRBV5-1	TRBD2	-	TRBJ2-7	TGCGCCAGCAGGAGCGGGAGCTACGAGCAGTACTTC	CASRSGSYEQYF
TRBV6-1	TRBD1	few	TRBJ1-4	TGTGCCAGCAGTGGTTGGTCAGGGGGAAATGAAAAACTGTTTTTT	CASSGWSGGNEKLFF
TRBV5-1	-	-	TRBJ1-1	TGCGCCAGCAGTTATGGACAGAACCTTGAAGCTTTCTTT	CASSYGQNLEAFF
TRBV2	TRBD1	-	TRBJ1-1	TGTGCCAGCAGTGAAGCGCTTCTGGGACAGGGGATCACTGAAGCTTTCTTT	CASSEALLGQGITEAFF
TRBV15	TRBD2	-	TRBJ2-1	TGTGCCACCAGGGGCGCGGGGGACGATGAGCAGTTCTTC	CATRGAGDDEQFF
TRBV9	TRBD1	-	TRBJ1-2	TGTGCCAGCAGCGCTGTAACGGGACAGGGAAGCTACACCTTC	CASSAVTGQGSYTF
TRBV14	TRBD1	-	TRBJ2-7	TGTGCCAGCAGCCGATCCGGGACAGGACTATACGAGCAGTACTTC	CASSRSGTGLYEQYF
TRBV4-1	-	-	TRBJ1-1	TGCGCCAGCAGCCCCTTTATACAGGGGAACACTGAAGCTTTCTTT	CASSPFIQGNTEAFF
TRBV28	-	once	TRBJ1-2	TGTGCCAGCAGTCCCTGGGGGGAGGGAAACTATGGCTACACCTTC	CASSPWGEGNYGYTF
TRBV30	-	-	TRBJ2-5	TGTGCCTGGAGTTGGACTTGGGGAGAGACCCAGTACTTC	CAWSWTWGETQYF
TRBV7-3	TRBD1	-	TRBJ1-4	TGTGCCAGCAGCGCCGGGACAGGGAATGAAAAACTGTTTTTT	CASSAGTGNEKLFF
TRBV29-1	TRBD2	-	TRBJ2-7	TGCAGCGCCGCCCCCTTAGCGGGGGACGTCGAGCAGTACTTC	CSAAPLAGDVEQYF
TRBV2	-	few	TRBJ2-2	TGTGCCAGCAGTGATCGTTGGAGGGGTGCGAACACCGGGGAGCTGTTTTTT	CASSDRWRGANTGELFF
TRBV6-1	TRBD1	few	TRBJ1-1	TGTGCCAGGAGAGGACAGGGCATGAACACTGAAGCTTTCTTT	CARRGQGMNTEAFF